The 32 T cell receptor beta chains below were found in one sample sequenced in a study of control samples from healthy donors and cancer patients. Clones were sequenced by immunoSEQ multiplex PCR, and TCRdb holds only the in-frame ones, with some missing. The sample lists 210,000 or so clones, roughly nine tenths occurring once. The specimen was blood. The receptors were sampled from a man younger than 40 in good health.

The V gene is TRBV19, the J gene TRBJ2-5; D not certain. The CDR3 sequence is 15 residues long. CDR1 and CDR2 (germline): LNHDA, SQIVND (reference sequence). The V gene lost 3 bases and the J gene lost 5 bases, with 16 bases spanning the gap. The CDR3 loop reads CASSIGNQKGETQYF. DNA of the CDR3: TGTGCCAGTAGTATTGGTAATCAAAAGGGTGAGACCCAGTACTTC.

This chain uses TRBV6-5 with TRBJ1-1, with D maybe TRBD1 (5 bases). The CDR3 extends over 15 amino acids. Germline V gene lookup returns CDR1 MNHEY and CDR2 SVGAGI. Trimming took off 7 bases at V and 1 base at J, with 16 bases between the two ends. The CDR3 region has the DNA TGTGCCAGCACCAGCGGGGCTGGGTCGAACACTGAAGCTTTCTTT. This encodes CASTSGAGSNTEAFF.

This chain links TRBV5-1 with TRBJ1-6; 10 positions agree with TRBD1. Germline V gene data show CDR1 as SGHRS and CDR2 as YFSETQ. This CDR3 is built from 15 residues. Unmatched junction bases numbered 7, after V lost 4 bases and J lost 9 bases. In nucleotides, the CDR3 is TGCGCCAGCAGCGGGGTGACAGGGGGCAGTTCACCCCTCCACTTT. Protein: CASSGVTGGSSPLHF.

The chain is built from TRBV2 and TRBJ1-2; the D is unclear. The germline V gene encodes CDR1 SNHLY and CDR2 FYNNEI. The CDR3 extends over 13 amino acids. Trimming stripped 3 bases from V and 4 bases from J, with 9 bases between. CDR3 DNA sequence: TGTGCCAGCAGTGACGGTGAAATCTATGGCTACACCTTC. The encoded protein is CASSDGEIYGYTF.

This clone was recorded once. The chain combines TRBV19 with TRBJ2-2, with 7 bases that match TRBD1. The CDR3 covers 14 residues. V was clipped by 3 bases and J by 7 bases; unmatched bases: 5. Germline CDR1 is LNHDA and CDR2 is SQIVND (reference sequence). The chain's CDR3 is CASSINRGSGELFF. DNA for the CDR3: TGTGCCAGTAGTATTAACAGGGGAAGCGGGGAGCTGTTTTTT.

V gene TRBV24-1 combines with J gene TRBJ1-2, with no clear D. With 5 bases removed from V and 3 bases from J, the gap between germline ends came to 3 bases. The germline gives CDR1 KGHDR, CDR2 SFDVKD. The CDR3 is 11 residues long. CDR3 bases: TGTGCCACCAGTGCAGACTATGGCTACACCTTC. It specifies CATSADYGYTF.

The chain has TRBV3-1 (or the pseudogene TRBV3-2) and TRBJ2-3; 13 nucleotides line up with TRBD2. The CDR3 extends over 15 amino acids. The germline V gene encodes CDR1 LGHDT and CDR2 YNNKEL (reference sequence). V lost 5 bases to trimming and J lost 6 bases; unmatched junction nucleotides: 5. The DNA for the CDR3 is TGTGCCAGCAGCACGACTAGCGGGGGGTCCGATACGCAGTATTTT. Translation: CASSTTSGGSDTQYF.

V gene TRBV10-3 combines with J gene TRBJ2-1; 9 bases fit TRBD1. Unmatched junction bases numbered 8, after V lost 2 bases and J lost 6 bases. The CDR3 is made up of 16 amino acids. The germline V gene has CDR1 ENHRY and CDR2 SYGVKD. The CDR3 here is CAISEPGQGVGNEQFF. The DNA of the CDR3 is TGTGCCATCAGTGAGCCGGGACAGGGAGTTGGCAATGAGCAGTTCTTC.

This chain uses TRBV2 with TRBJ1-1, with 7 bases lining up with TRBD1. Germline lookup yields CDR1 SNHLY and CDR2 FYNNEI. The CDR3 is made up of 14 amino acids. The V segment lost 3 bases and the J segment 0 bases; nucleotides outside the gene matches: 1. The CDR3 is CASSEGQMNTEAFF. The CDR3 nucleotides read TGTGCCAGCAGTGAGGGACAGATGAACACTGAAGCTTTCTTT.

This rearrangement joins TRBV18 to TRBJ2-5; perhaps TRBD2 as D (5 bases). This CDR3 has 14 amino acids. V shed 6 bases and J shed 4 bases, with 15 bases lying between them. Germline V lookup: CDR1 KGHSH, CDR2 LQKENI. CDR3 sequence (DNA): TGTGCCAGCTCTCACGTTTCTGAGGGAGAGACCCAGTACTTC. Amino acid sequence: CASSHVSEGETQYF.

This clone was detected once. This rearrangement joins TRBV4-1 to TRBJ2-1; 8 nucleotides match TRBD1. Germline loops: CDR1 MGHRA, CDR2 YSYEKL. The CDR3 loop spans 15 amino acids. Losses at the gene ends were 3 bases for V and 2 bases for J; bases not matched to a gene: 3. DNA of the CDR3: TGCGCCAGCAGCCAGGACAGGGCAACCTACAATGAGCAGTTCTTC. As protein: CASSQDRATYNEQFF.

J is TRBJ2-7 and V is TRBV7-6; TRBD2 is a possible D gene (5 bases). V lost 1 base, J lost 5 bases, and 18 bases lay in between. CDR3 size: 16 residues. Germline V gene sequence: CDR1 SGHVS, CDR2 FNYEAQ. The CDR3 reads CASSLDAGSYVDEQYF. DNA for the CDR3: TGTGCCAGCAGCTTAGATGCGGGCAGTTACGTCGACGAGCAGTACTTC.

V gene TRBV3-1 (or the pseudogene TRBV3-2) combines with J gene TRBJ1-6; D perhaps matches TRBD1 (5 bases). Trimming shortened V by 3 bases and J by 14 bases, and 8 bases separated the two germline ends. Germline CDR1 reads LGHDT; CDR2 reads YNNKEL (reference sequence). This CDR3 has 11 residues. CDR3 nucleotide sequence: TGTGCCAGCAGCCAGGAGGGGTCCCTCCACTTT. This translates into CASSQEGSLHF.

The chain couples TRBV30 to TRBJ2-3; 9 positions agree with TRBD2. V dropped 3 bases and J dropped 0; count of bases not matched to a gene: 10. The CDR3 totals 17 residues. CDR1 is GTSNPN, CDR2 SVGIG, per germline (reference sequence). CDR3 DNA sequence: TGTGCCTGGAGAGGAAGCGGGGGGTTTGTGAGCACAGATACGCAGTATTTT. Translated: CAWRGSGGFVSTDTQYF.

The chain combines TRBV7-9 with TRBJ2-4; 9 positions agree with TRBD2. CDR1 SEHNR and CDR2 FQNEAQ come from the germline V gene (reference sequence). V was clipped by 4 bases and J by 0 bases; unmatched bases: 4. The CDR3 totals 16 residues. In nucleotides, the CDR3 is TGTGCCAGCAGCTCGGCGGGGGGGATAGCCAAAAACATTCAGTACTTC. It encodes CASSSAGGIAKNIQYF.

The rearrangement uses TRBV18 and TRBJ1-5; TRBD1 might be the D (5 bases). V dropped 6 bases and J dropped 9 bases, with 15 bases sitting between them. The V gene's germline CDR1 is KGHSH and CDR2 LQKENI. The CDR3 has 13 amino acids. The CDR3 sequence is CASSPGTAGPQHF. The CDR3 bases are TGTGCCAGCTCCCCCGGGACCGCCGGGCCCCAGCATTTT.

This chain joins TRBV18 and TRBJ1-2, with 12 bases lining up with TRBD1. CDR3 length: 17 amino acids. Losses at the gene ends were 1 base for V and 8 bases for J; bases not matched to a gene: 11. Germline-derived CDR1 and CDR2 are KGHSH and LQKENI. CDR3: CASSPHPGTGGVGGYTF. The CDR3 region has the DNA TGTGCCAGCTCACCACACCCCGGGACAGGGGGCGTCGGAGGCTACACCTTC.

V is TRBV12-5 and J is TRBJ2-7; 9 bases match TRBD1. V lost 1 base to trimming and J lost 0 bases; unmatched junction nucleotides: 4. Germline loops: CDR1 LGHNT, CDR2 FRNRAP. The CDR3 has 16 residues. CDR3 nucleotides: TGTGCTAGTGGTTTGGATTTACAGGGGGCCTCCTACGAGCAGTACTTC. Amino acid sequence: CASGLDLQGASYEQYF.

The rearrangement joins TRBV10-2 to TRBJ2-5, with TRBD2 identical over 11 bases. There are 15 residues in the CDR3. The germline V gene encodes CDR1 WSHSY and CDR2 SAAADI. V shed 3 bases and J 3 bases; nucleotides not matched to a gene: 3. The CDR3 region is CASSEPGLAEETQYF. The CDR3 DNA reads as TGCGCCAGCAGTGAACCGGGACTAGCGGAAGAGACCCAGTACTTC.

Turning to this clone: This specimen includes other DNA sequences encoding the same CDR3. The chain is built from TRBV12-5 and TRBJ2-2; 11 bases align to TRBD1. Trimming removed 5 bases from V and 7 bases from J; junction bases left unmatched: 9. CDR3 length equals 16 residues. The germline gives CDR1 LGHNT, CDR2 FRNRAP. The chain's CDR3 is CASGPGQGAYGGELFF. The CDR3 nucleotides read TGTGCTAGTGGTCCTGGACAGGGGGCTTATGGCGGGGAGCTGTTTTTT.

This chain links TRBV6-2 or TRBV6-3 with TRBJ2-1, with 7 bases fitting TRBD1. The trim removed 4 bases at V and 4 bases at J, leaving 4 bases unmatched. Germline values: CDR1 MNHEY, CDR2 SVGEGT. The CDR3 length is 14 residues. CDR3 in amino acids: CASSWGQFYNEQFF. CDR3 DNA sequence: TGTGCCAGCAGTTGGGGACAGTTTTACAATGAGCAGTTCTTC.

The chain has TRBV5-4 and TRBJ1-1; 7 bases fit TRBD1. The V segment lost 2 bases and the J segment 3 bases; nucleotides outside the gene matches: 1. CDR3 length: 13 residues. Germline V lookup: CDR1 SGHNT, CDR2 YYREEE (reference sequence). The CDR3 region is CASSLTGDTEAFF. The CDR3 DNA is TGTGCCAGCAGCTTAACAGGGGACACTGAAGCTTTCTTT.

This rearrangement joins TRBV9 to TRBJ1-4; no clear D. Trimming removed 4 bases from V and 5 bases from J, with 12 bases in between. The length of the CDR3 is 14 residues. The germline gives CDR1 SGDLS, CDR2 YYNGEE. The CDR3 bases are TGTGCCAGCAGCTCGGCTGAACGCAATGAAAAACTGTTTTTT. Its protein is CASSSAERNEKLFF.

This chain uses TRBV4-1 with TRBJ2-4, with D perhaps assigned TRBD1 or TRBD2 (6 bases each). The V gene's germline CDR1 is MGHRA and CDR2 YSYEKL. The CDR3 is made up of 18 amino acids. Trimming left V 0 bases short and J 3 bases short, with 18 bases between. The CDR3 sequence is CASSQDRGAPGDKNIQYF. In DNA, the CDR3 is TGCGCCAGCAGCCAAGATAGGGGGGCCCCGGGGGACAAAAACATTCAGTACTTC.

This chain connects TRBV11-2 to TRBJ2-3, with 14 bases aligning to TRBD2. V lost 5 bases, J lost 4 bases, and 11 bases stayed unmatched. Germline assignment: CDR1 SGHAT and CDR2 FQNNGV. This CDR3 is 18 amino acids long. The CDR3 bases are TGTGCCAGCAGCCCCTTCCCGACTAGCGGGGGGGTGTCAGATACGCAGTATTTT. It is translated as CASSPFPTSGGVSDTQYF.

The V call is TRBV7-2, the J call TRBJ2-6; the D call may be TRBD1 or TRBD2 (5 bases each). The CDR3 runs to 18 residues. The germline gives CDR1 SGHTA, CDR2 FQGNSA. The V and J ends lost 5 bases and 0 bases respectively, with 17 bases between them. The CDR3 here is CASSGPGRQNSGANVLTF. For the CDR3, the DNA is TGTGCCAGCAGCGGACCGGGACGCCAGAACTCTGGGGCCAACGTCCTGACTTTC.

CDR3 sequence reads: CASSPQTGLDYGYTF. The DNA of the CDR3 is TGTGCCAGCTCACCACAAACGGGGTTGGACTATGGCTACACCTTC. The J gene is TRBJ1-2, the V gene TRBV18; D remains ambiguous. V lost 1 base, J lost 3 bases, and 12 bases lay in between. The CDR3 has 15 amino acids. Germline assignment: CDR1 KGHSH and CDR2 LQKENI. The whole variable domain, remainder taken from reference TRBV18 and TRBJ1-2, is NAGVMQNPRHLVRRRGQEARLRCSPMKGHSHVYWYRQLPEEGLKFMVYLQKENIIDESGMPKERFSAEFPKEGPSILRIQQVVRGDSAAYFCASSPQTGLDYGYTFGSGTRLTVV.

The chain is built from TRBV2 and TRBJ1-1, with D uncertain. The CDR3 sequence is 14 residues long. V dropped 4 bases and J dropped 4 bases, with 13 bases sitting between them. Germline V gene sequence: CDR1 SNHLY, CDR2 FYNNEI. The CDR3 sequence: CASSVEMGATEAFF. The CDR3 DNA follows: TGTGCCAGCAGTGTGGAGATGGGTGCCACTGAAGCTTTCTTT.

The chain joins TRBV3-1 (or the pseudogene TRBV3-2) to TRBJ2-2; D remains ambiguous. The CDR3 runs to 14 residues. The V gene's germline CDR1 is LGHDT and CDR2 YNNKEL (reference sequence). V lost 4 bases and J 5 bases, leaving 11 bases between the germline ends. The CDR3 reads CASSLGLSTGELFF. DNA for the CDR3: TGTGCCAGCAGCCTCGGGCTTTCAACCGGGGAGCTGTTTTTT.

As concerns this clone: This sample also contains other DNA sequences that code for the same CDR3. V usage is TRBV30 and J usage is TRBJ1-2; possibly TRBD1 for D (6 bases). The CDR3 has 13 amino acids. Trimming left V 1 base short and J 2 bases short, with 8 bases between. Germline lookup yields CDR1 GTSNPN and CDR2 SVGIG (reference sequence). Here the CDR3 DNA reads TGTGCCTGGAGTGCGCAGGGGAACTATGGCTACACCTTC. Protein: CAWSAQGNYGYTF.

This chain joins TRBV19 and TRBJ1-2, with D possibly matching TRBD1 (5 bases). The V gene lost 3 bases and the J gene lost 5 bases, with 13 bases spanning the gap. The CDR3 runs 14 residues. The germline gives CDR1 LNHDA, CDR2 SQIVND (reference sequence). The CDR3 bases are TGTGCCAGTAGTATCGGGGCAACGGAGTATGGCTACACCTTC. The encoded protein is CASSIGATEYGYTF.

This clone was seen more than once but under ten times. The rearrangement joins TRBV19 to TRBJ2-1, with 7 bases aligning to TRBD2. The CDR3 consists of 17 residues. CDR1 and CDR2 from the germline V gene are LNHDA and SQIVND (reference sequence). The junction had 9 bases not matched to a gene; V was cut back by 4 bases and J by 0 bases. The CDR3 is CASSREGRLSSYNEQFF. The DNA of the CDR3 is TGTGCCAGTAGTAGGGAGGGACGGCTAAGCTCCTACAATGAGCAGTTCTTC.